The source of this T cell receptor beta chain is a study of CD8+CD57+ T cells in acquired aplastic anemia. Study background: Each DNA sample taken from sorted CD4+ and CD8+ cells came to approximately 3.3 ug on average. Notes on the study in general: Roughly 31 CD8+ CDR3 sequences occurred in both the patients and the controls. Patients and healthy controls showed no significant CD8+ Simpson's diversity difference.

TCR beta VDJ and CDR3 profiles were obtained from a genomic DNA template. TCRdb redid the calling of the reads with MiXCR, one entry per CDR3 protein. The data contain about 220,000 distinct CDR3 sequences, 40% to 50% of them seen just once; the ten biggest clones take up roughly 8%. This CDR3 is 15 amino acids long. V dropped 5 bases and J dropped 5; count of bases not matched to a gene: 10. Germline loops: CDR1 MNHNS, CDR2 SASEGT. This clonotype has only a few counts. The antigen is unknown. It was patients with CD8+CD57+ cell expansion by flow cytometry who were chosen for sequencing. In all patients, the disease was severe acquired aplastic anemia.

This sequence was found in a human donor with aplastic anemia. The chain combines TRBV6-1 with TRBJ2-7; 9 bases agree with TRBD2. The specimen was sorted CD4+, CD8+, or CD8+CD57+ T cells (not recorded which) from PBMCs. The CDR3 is CASSPVAGVINEQYF. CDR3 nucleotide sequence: TGTGCCAGCAGTCCGGTAGCGGGAGTCATTAACGAGCAGTACTTC.